Reported below is one T cell receptor beta chain. Antigen specificity is unknown. The data originate from a study of cytomegalovirus exposure and HLA in healthy donors. Study conclusions and caveats: The majority of CMV-associated TCR beta chains were reported as apparently HLA-restricted in a later analysis. Excluded were some V segments that proved indistinguishable, including TRBV6-2 and TRBV6-3.

As for the donors, each was a healthy bone marrow donor. The PCR employed 60 Vbeta primers together with 13 Jbeta primers. Sequenced by immunoSEQ multiplex PCR; TCRdb stores in-frame clones only, minus some. The sample has fewer than 150,000 clones; approximately 70% are singletons. Looked up from germline, CDR1 is GTSNPN and CDR2 is SVGIG (reference sequence). Trimming removed 5 bases at V and 6 bases at J, with 14 bases between. The CDR3 has 13 residues. Sequenced sample: PBMCs. The sequence was obtained from a woman in her thirties in good health and CMV-seronegative. The V gene is TRBV30, the J gene TRBJ1-5; D uncertain. CDR3 loop: CAWGVPGSQPQHF. The CDR3 DNA reads as TGTGCCTGGGGCGTCCCAGGAAGTCAGCCCCAGCATTTT. The whole variable domain, remainder taken from reference TRBV30 and TRBJ1-5, is SQTIHQWPATLVQPVGSPLSLECTVEGTSNPNLYWYRQAAGRGLQLLFYSVGIGQISSEVPQNLSASRPQDRQFILSSKKLLLSDSGFYLCAWGVPGSQPQHFGDGTRLSIL.